This T cell receptor beta chain was recovered during a study of graft-versus-host responses after intestinal transplantation. A note on this clone: Its cognate antigen is unknown.

The germline CDR1 and CDR2 sequences are MDHEN and SYDVKM. This CDR3 region has 15 residues. Sequenced by immunoSEQ multiplex PCR; TCRdb stores in-frame clones only, minus some. This table has 90,000 to 150,000 clones, over 80% appearing once. J is TRBJ2-5 and V is TRBV28; TRBD1 matches 7 bases. The J call could be wrong; TRBJ2-7 is a better fit for the DNA end. This specimen consisted of unstimulated CD4+ T cells sorted from spleen or lymph node cells, obtained before intestinal transplant. The receptor comes from a human donor who received an intestinal transplant. Here the CDR3 DNA reads TGTGCCAGCAGTTACGGGACAGTGGGGTCCTACGAGCAGTACTTC. Protein sequence: CASSYGTVGSYEQYF.